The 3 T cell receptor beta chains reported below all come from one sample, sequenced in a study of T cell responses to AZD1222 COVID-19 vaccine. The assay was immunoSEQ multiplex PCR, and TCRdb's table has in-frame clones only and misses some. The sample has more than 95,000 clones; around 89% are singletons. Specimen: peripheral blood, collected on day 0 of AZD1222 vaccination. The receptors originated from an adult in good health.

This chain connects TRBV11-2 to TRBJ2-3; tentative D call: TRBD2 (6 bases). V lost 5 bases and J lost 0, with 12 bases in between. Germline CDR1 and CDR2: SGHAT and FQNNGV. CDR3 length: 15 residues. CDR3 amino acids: CASSRRGSSTDTQYF. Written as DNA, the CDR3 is TGTGCCAGCAGCAGACGGGGGAGTAGCACAGATACGCAGTATTTT.

CDR3 in DNA: TGCGCCAGCAGTCAAACCGGGACAGGAGGCAGCTCTGGAAACACCATATATTTT. Amino acid sequence: CASSQTGTGGSSGNTIYF. The rearrangement uses TRBV23-1 and TRBJ1-3; 8 bases fit TRBD1. TRBV23-1 is an open reading frame, and its role is uncertain. V lost 2 bases and J lost 0; bases outside the gene matches: 9. This CDR3 comprises 18 residues.

CDR3: CASSYSDNRNTIYF. CDR3 nucleotides: TGTGCCAGCAGTTACTCTGACAACCGAAACACCATATATTTT. This chain connects TRBV6-6 to TRBJ1-3; D gene ambiguous. Germline CDR1 reads MNHNY; CDR2 reads SVGAGI (reference sequence). V lost 0 bases and J 5 bases, leaving 8 bases between the germline ends. The CDR3 runs 14 residues.